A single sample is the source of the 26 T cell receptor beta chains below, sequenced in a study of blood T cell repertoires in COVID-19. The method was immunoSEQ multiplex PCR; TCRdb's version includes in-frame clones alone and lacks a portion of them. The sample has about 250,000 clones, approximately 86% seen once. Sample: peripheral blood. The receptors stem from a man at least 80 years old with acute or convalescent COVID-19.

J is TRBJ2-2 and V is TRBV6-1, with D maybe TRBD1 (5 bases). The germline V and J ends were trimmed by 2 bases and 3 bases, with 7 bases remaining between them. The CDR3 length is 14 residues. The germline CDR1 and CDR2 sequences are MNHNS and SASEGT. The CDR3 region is CASSEQQDTGELFF. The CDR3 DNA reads TGTGCCAGCAGTGAACAACAGGACACCGGGGAGCTGTTTTTT.

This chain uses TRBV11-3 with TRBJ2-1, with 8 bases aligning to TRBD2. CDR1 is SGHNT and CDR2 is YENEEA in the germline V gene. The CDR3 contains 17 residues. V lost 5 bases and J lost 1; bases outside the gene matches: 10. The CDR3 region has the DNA TGTGCCAGCAGCCGTTCCCCCCGGGGGGGTTCCTACAATGAGCAGTTCTTC. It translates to CASSRSPRGGSYNEQFF.

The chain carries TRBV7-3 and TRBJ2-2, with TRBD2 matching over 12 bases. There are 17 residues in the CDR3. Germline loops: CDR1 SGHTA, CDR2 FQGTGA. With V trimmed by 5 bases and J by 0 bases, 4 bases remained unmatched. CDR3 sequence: CASSDTSGGTNTGELFF. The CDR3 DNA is TGTGCCAGCAGCGATACTAGCGGGGGGACGAACACCGGGGAGCTGTTTTTT.

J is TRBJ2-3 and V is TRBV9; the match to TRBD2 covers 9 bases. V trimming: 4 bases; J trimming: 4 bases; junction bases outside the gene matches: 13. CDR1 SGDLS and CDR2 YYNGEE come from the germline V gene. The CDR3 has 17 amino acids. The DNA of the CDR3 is TGTGCCAGCAGCCCTGCTTGGGCTAGCGGGGACTCAGATACGCAGTATTTT. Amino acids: CASSPAWASGDSDTQYF.

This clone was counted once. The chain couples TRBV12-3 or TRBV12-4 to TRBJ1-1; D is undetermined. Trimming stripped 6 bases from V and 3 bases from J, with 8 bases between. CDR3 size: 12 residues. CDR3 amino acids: CASSLTYTEAFF. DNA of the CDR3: TGTGCCAGCAGCCTCACTTACACTGAAGCTTTCTTT.

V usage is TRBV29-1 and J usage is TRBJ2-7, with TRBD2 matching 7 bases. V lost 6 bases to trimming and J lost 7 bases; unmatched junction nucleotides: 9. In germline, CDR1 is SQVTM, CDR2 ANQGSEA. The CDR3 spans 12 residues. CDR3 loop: CSVTRGSQEQYF. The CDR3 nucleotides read TGCAGCGTAACGCGGGGGTCACAGGAGCAGTACTTC.

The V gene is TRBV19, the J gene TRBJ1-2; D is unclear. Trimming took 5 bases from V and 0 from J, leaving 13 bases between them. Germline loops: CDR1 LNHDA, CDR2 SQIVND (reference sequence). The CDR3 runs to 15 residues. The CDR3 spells CASSPGLRANYGYTF. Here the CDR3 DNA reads TGTGCCAGTAGTCCCGGACTTAGAGCTAACTATGGCTACACCTTC.

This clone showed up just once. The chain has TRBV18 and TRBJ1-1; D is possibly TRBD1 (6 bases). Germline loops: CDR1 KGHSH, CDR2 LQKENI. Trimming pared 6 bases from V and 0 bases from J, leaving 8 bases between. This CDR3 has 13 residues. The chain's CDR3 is CASSGTLNTEAFF. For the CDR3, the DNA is TGTGCCAGCTCCGGGACATTGAACACTGAAGCTTTCTTT.

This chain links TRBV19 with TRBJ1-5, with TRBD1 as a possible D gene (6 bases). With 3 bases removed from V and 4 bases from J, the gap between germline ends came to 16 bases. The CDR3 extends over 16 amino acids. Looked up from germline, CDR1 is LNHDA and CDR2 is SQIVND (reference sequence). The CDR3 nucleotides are TGTGCCAGTAGTATCACCCGGGGGGCGCGGAATCAGCCCCAGCATTTT. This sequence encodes CASSITRGARNQPQHF.

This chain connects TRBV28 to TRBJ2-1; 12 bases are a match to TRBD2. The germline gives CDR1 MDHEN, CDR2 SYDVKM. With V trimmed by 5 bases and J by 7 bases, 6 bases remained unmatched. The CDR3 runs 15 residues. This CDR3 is CASSHPGTSGNEQFF. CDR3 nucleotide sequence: TGTGCCAGCAGTCACCCCGGGACTAGCGGGAATGAGCAGTTCTTC.

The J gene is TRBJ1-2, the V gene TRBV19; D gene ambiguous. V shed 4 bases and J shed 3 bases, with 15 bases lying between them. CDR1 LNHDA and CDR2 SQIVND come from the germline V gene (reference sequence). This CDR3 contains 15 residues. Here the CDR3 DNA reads TGTGCCAGTAGTACTATGACAAGTTCCTACTATGGCTACACCTTC. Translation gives CASSTMTSSYYGYTF. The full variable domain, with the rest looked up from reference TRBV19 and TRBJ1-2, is DGGITQSPKYLFRKEGQNVTLSCEQNLNHDAMYWYRQDPGQGLRLIYYSQIVNDFQKGDIAEGYSVSREKKESFPLTVTSAQKNPTAFYLCASSTMTSSYYGYTFGSGTRLTVV.

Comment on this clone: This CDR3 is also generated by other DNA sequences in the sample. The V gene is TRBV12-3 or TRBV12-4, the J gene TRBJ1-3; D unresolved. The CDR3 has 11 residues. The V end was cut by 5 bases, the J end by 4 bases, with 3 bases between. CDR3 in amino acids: CASSQGNTIYF. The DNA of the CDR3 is TGTGCCAGCAGTCAGGGAAACACCATATATTTT.

CDR3 sequence reads: CASRGRVTDTQYF. In DNA form, the CDR3 reads TGTGCCAGTAGGGGCAGGGTGACAGATACGCAGTATTTT. The chain couples TRBV19 to TRBJ2-3; possible D gene TRBD1, 5 bases. V was clipped by 6 bases and J by 3 bases, with 10 bases between them. Germline CDR1 reads LNHDA; CDR2 reads SQIVND (reference sequence). This CDR3 spans 13 amino acids.

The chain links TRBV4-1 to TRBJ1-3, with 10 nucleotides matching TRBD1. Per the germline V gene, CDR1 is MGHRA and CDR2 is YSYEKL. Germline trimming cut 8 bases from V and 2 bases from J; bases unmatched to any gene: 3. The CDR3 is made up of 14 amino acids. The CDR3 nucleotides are TGCGCCAGCGCCGGGACAGGGGCTGGAAACACCATATATTTT. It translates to CASAGTGAGNTIYF.

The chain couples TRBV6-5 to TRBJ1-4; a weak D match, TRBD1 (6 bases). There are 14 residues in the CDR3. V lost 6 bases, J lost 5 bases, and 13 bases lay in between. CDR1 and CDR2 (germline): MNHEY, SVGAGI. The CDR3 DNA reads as TGTGCCAGCAGGGTCAGGGGAGCGAATGAAAAACTGTTTTTT. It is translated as CASRVRGANEKLFF.

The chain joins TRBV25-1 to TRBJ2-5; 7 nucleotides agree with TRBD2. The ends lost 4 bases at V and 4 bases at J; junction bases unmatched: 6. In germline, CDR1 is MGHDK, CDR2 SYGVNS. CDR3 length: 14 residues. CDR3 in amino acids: CASSAWEGTETQYF. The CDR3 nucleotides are TGTGCCAGCAGTGCCTGGGAGGGGACAGAGACCCAGTACTTC.

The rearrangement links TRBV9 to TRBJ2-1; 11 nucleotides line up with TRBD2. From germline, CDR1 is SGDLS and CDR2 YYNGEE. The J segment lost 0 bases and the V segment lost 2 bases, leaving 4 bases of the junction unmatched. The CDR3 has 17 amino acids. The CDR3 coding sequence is TGTGCCAGCAGCGTCGGGACTAGCGGTAGCTCCTACAATGAGCAGTTCTTC. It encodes CASSVGTSGSSYNEQFF.

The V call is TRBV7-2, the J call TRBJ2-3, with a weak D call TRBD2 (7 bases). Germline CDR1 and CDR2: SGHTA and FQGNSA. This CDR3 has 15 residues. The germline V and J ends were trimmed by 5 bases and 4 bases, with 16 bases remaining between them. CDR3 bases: TGTGCCAGCAGCCTCTCCGGGGGGCGCGCAGATACGCAGTATTTT. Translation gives CASSLSGGRADTQYF.

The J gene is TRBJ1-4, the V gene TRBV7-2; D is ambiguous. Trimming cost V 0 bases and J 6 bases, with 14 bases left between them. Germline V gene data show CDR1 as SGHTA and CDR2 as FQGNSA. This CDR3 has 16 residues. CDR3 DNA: TGTGCCAGCAGCTTAGCGATCGGCGGTACCCATGAAAAACTGTTTTTT. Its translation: CASSLAIGGTHEKLFF.

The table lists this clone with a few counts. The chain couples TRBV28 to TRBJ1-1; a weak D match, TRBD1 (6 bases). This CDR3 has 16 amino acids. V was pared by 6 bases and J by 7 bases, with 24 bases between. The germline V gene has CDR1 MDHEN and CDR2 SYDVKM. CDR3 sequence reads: CASSSPGTPRVGEAFF. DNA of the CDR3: TGTGCCAGCAGCTCCCCCGGGACACCTCGGGTTGGTGAAGCTTTCTTT.

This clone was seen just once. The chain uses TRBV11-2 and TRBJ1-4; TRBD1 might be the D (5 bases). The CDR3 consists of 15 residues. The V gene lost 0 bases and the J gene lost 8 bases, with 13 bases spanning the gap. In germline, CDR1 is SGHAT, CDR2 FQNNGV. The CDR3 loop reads CASSLDRGSGEKLFF. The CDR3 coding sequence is TGTGCCAGCAGCTTAGATCGGGGCAGCGGGGAAAAACTGTTTTTT.

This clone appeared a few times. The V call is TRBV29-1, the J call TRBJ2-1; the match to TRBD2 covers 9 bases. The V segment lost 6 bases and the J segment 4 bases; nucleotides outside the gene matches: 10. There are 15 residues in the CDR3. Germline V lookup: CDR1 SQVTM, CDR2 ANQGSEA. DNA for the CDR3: TGCAGCGTGGACCCCGGTAGCGGGAGATACAATGAGCAGTTCTTC. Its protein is CSVDPGSGRYNEQFF.

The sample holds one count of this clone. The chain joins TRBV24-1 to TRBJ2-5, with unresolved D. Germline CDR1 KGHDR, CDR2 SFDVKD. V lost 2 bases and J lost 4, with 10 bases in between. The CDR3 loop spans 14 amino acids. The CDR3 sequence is CATSDSRSPETQYF. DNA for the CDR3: TGTGCCACCAGTGATTCCCGGTCCCCAGAGACCCAGTACTTC.

In nucleotides, the CDR3 is TGTGCCAGCAGCTCACGGACAGGAAATCAGCCCCAGCATTTT. The encoded protein is CASSSRTGNQPQHF. The chain carries TRBV5-8 and TRBJ1-5, with TRBD1 matching 7 bases. V trimming: 3 bases; J trimming: 4 bases; junction bases outside the gene matches: 4. The CDR3 is 14 residues long. From germline, CDR1 is SGHTS and CDR2 YDEGEE.

CDR3 nucleotide sequence: TGTGCCAGCAGCCCCTTCCTTACTGGACAGGGCCGGGAGCAGTACTTC. It is translated as CASSPFLTGQGREQYF. The gene calls are TRBV7-7 and TRBJ2-7, with 8 bases that match TRBD1. Trimming took 5 bases from V and 7 from J; bases not matched to a gene: 16. The CDR3 has 16 residues. Germline-derived CDR1 and CDR2 are SSHAT and FNYEAQ (reference sequence).

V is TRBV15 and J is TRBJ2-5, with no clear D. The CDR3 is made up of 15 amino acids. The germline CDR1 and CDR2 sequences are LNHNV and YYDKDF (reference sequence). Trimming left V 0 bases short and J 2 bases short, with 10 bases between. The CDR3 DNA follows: TGTGCCACCAGCAGAGATGCGTTGAATCAAGAGACCCAGTACTTC. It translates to CATSRDALNQETQYF. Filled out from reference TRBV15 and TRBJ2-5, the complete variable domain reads DAMVIQNPRYQVTQFGKPVTLSCSQTLNHNVMYWYQQKSSQAPKLLFHYYDKDFNNEADTPDNFQSRRPNTSFCFLDIRSPGLGDTAMYLCATSRDALNQETQYFGPGTRLLVL.